These T cell receptor beta chains were read from a single sample in a study of neoadjuvant anti-PD-1 for oral cavity cancer. Clones were sequenced by immunoSEQ multiplex PCR, and TCRdb holds only the in-frame ones, with some missing. This sample carries 72,000 or so clones, roughly nine tenths of them seen once, and the ten largest clones take around 2.7%. The material sequenced was PBMCs, taken after nivolumab (anti-PD-1) treatment. Receptors were obtained from a person aged 40-85 years with oral cavity squamous cell carcinoma. Both conserved end residues are part of each CDR3. The order of the fields is J gene, D gene, CDR3 length, clone size, V gene, CDR3 protein. A D gene is named only where the DNA matches it firmly. Not all rows give a size; the values are once, few, many and, for expanded clones, a class.

j_gene: TRBJ1-5
d_gene: .
len: 16
abundance: .
v_gene: TRBV10-3
CDR3aa: CAISESQGIGNQPQHF

j_gene: TRBJ2-2
d_gene: .
len: 12
abundance: .
v_gene: TRBV6-5
CDR3aa: CASSGGTGELFF

j_gene: TRBJ1-2
d_gene: .
len: 17
abundance: .
v_gene: TRBV27
CDR3aa: CASSLGPGNRDRYGYTF

j_gene: TRBJ2-1
d_gene: .
len: 15
abundance: .
v_gene: TRBV5-1
CDR3aa: CASSLDSAGYNEQFF

j_gene: TRBJ2-3
d_gene: .
len: 12
abundance: .
v_gene: TRBV6-1
CDR3aa: CAEGDTTDTQYF

j_gene: TRBJ2-2
d_gene: .
len: 17
abundance: once
v_gene: TRBV12-2
CDR3aa: CASRNRLAGDGTGELFF

j_gene: TRBJ1-3
d_gene: TRBD1
len: 14
abundance: .
v_gene: TRBV15
CDR3aa: CATSSRGPGNTIYF

j_gene: TRBJ2-7
d_gene: TRBD2
len: 14
abundance: .
v_gene: TRBV10-3
CDR3aa: CAISLTSGSYEQYF

j_gene: TRBJ2-3
d_gene: .
len: 14
abundance: few
v_gene: TRBV5-4
CDR3aa: CASSSGRGTDTQYF

j_gene: TRBJ1-2
d_gene: TRBD1
len: 17
abundance: once
v_gene: TRBV27
CDR3aa: CASRGTALRASDYGYTF

j_gene: TRBJ2-5
d_gene: TRBD2
len: 18
abundance: once
v_gene: TRBV4-2
CDR3aa: CASSQALRTSGVQETQYF

j_gene: TRBJ2-1
d_gene: TRBD2
len: 15
abundance: .
v_gene: TRBV10-3
CDR3aa: CAISENSGMSNEQFF

j_gene: TRBJ1-2
d_gene: .
len: 15
abundance: .
v_gene: TRBV19
CDR3aa: CASTVGVGVNYGYTF

j_gene: TRBJ1-3
d_gene: .
len: 17
abundance: .
v_gene: TRBV5-1
CDR3aa: CASSLGETQGSGNTIYF

j_gene: TRBJ2-7
d_gene: TRBD1
len: 15
abundance: .
v_gene: TRBV6-6
CDR3aa: CASSLTTGQGREQYF

j_gene: TRBJ2-2
d_gene: .
len: 14
abundance: .
v_gene: TRBV5-1
CDR3aa: CATGAQANTGELFF

j_gene: TRBJ2-1
d_gene: .
len: 11
abundance: .
v_gene: TRBV19
CDR3aa: CASVGFNEQLF

j_gene: TRBJ1-5
d_gene: .
len: 14
abundance: .
v_gene: TRBV5-5
CDR3aa: CASSFDFSNQPQHF

j_gene: TRBJ1-3
d_gene: TRBD1
len: 18
abundance: .
v_gene: TRBV7-4
CDR3aa: CASSLGPWNRDRSNTIYF

j_gene: TRBJ2-7
d_gene: .
len: 14
abundance: once
v_gene: TRBV7-9
CDR3aa: CASGVSGRYAEQYF

j_gene: TRBJ2-3
d_gene: .
len: 13
abundance: .
v_gene: TRBV10-3
CDR3aa: CAIMPDTEDTQYF

j_gene: TRBJ1-6
d_gene: TRBD1
len: 15
abundance: .
v_gene: TRBV6-5
CDR3aa: CASSVGTVKNSPLHF

j_gene: TRBJ2-5
d_gene: .
len: 14
abundance: .
v_gene: TRBV28
CDR3aa: CASTSDTLAETQYF

j_gene: TRBJ1-1
d_gene: .
len: 14
abundance: .
v_gene: TRBV5-1
CDR3aa: CASSLAWGSTEAFF

j_gene: TRBJ2-1
d_gene: TRBD2
len: 16
abundance: .
v_gene: TRBV5-1
CDR3aa: CASSSPSGRAEDEQFF

j_gene: TRBJ1-1
d_gene: .
len: 15
abundance: .
v_gene: TRBV6-5
CDR3aa: CASSYSPGVSSEAFF

j_gene: TRBJ2-3
d_gene: .
len: 13
abundance: .
v_gene: TRBV6-1
CDR3aa: CASSEVGGGLLWF

j_gene: TRBJ1-5
d_gene: .
len: 16
abundance: .
v_gene: TRBV27
CDR3aa: CASSLFRTPGDQPQHF

j_gene: TRBJ2-7
d_gene: TRBD1
len: 14
abundance: .
v_gene: TRBV6-1
CDR3aa: CASKRTGTGYEQYF

j_gene: TRBJ1-2
d_gene: .
len: 15
abundance: .
v_gene: TRBV7-9
CDR3aa: CASSLGHSPNYGYTF

j_gene: TRBJ1-5
d_gene: TRBD1
len: 15
abundance: .
v_gene: TRBV7-7
CDR3aa: CASSLEGQLNQPQHF

j_gene: .
d_gene: .
len: 13
abundance: once
v_gene: TRBV6-1
CDR3aa: CASSEVNNYEQYF

j_gene: TRBJ1-1
d_gene: .
len: 14
abundance: .
v_gene: TRBV7-6
CDR3aa: CASSLVGENTEAFF

j_gene: TRBJ1-3
d_gene: .
len: 15
abundance: .
v_gene: TRBV9
CDR3aa: CASSVGHLSGNTIYF

j_gene: TRBJ2-1
d_gene: TRBD1
len: 15
abundance: .
v_gene: TRBV2
CDR3aa: CASSERTGGWDEQFF

j_gene: TRBJ2-1
d_gene: TRBD2
len: 15
abundance: .
v_gene: TRBV27
CDR3aa: CASSPLAGEVNEQFF

j_gene: TRBJ2-1
d_gene: .
len: 16
abundance: .
v_gene: TRBV10-3
CDR3aa: CAIRNPRDPSYNEQFF

j_gene: TRBJ1-2
d_gene: TRBD1
len: 13
abundance: .
v_gene: TRBV5-6
CDR3aa: CASSRDRNSGYTF

j_gene: TRBJ1-5
d_gene: .
len: 13
abundance: .
v_gene: TRBV6-1
CDR3aa: CASSEFFNQPQHF

j_gene: TRBJ1-5
d_gene: TRBD1
len: 13
abundance: few
v_gene: TRBV30
CDR3aa: CATQQGDNQPQHF

j_gene: TRBJ2-3
d_gene: .
len: 17
abundance: .
v_gene: TRBV5-6
CDR3aa: CASREDNRPTSTDTQYF

j_gene: TRBJ2-1
d_gene: .
len: 14
abundance: .
v_gene: TRBV30
CDR3aa: CAWTPGQPYNEQFF

j_gene: TRBJ2-1
d_gene: TRBD2
len: 15
abundance: .
v_gene: TRBV7-3
CDR3aa: CASSLLAGLADEQFF

j_gene: TRBJ2-7
d_gene: .
len: 14
abundance: .
v_gene: TRBV5-1
CDR3aa: CASSATLGSYEQYF

j_gene: TRBJ1-1
d_gene: .
len: 12
abundance: .
v_gene: TRBV14
CDR3aa: CASSPANTEAFF

j_gene: TRBJ1-5
d_gene: .
len: 14
abundance: .
v_gene: TRBV29-1
CDR3aa: CSVSGGGEDQPQHF

j_gene: TRBJ2-7
d_gene: TRBD2
len: 14
abundance: .
v_gene: TRBV10-2
CDR3aa: CASRRLAGGNEQYF

j_gene: TRBJ2-3
d_gene: .
len: 16
abundance: .
v_gene: TRBV5-1
CDR3aa: CASSLEAVSGTDTQYF

j_gene: TRBJ2-3
d_gene: .
len: 15
abundance: .
v_gene: TRBV7-2
CDR3aa: CASSLKAASTDTQYF